This T cell receptor (beta chain) was profiled in a study of blood T cell repertoires in COVID-19. CDR3 length: 15 amino acids. The V end lost 0 bases, the J end lost 7 bases, and 14 bases lay between the germline ends. Germline values: CDR1 SGHRS, CDR2 YFSETQ. The data were produced by immunoSEQ multiplex PCR, yet TCRdb's version contains in-frame clones alone and is incomplete. This table holds about 160,000 clones, approximately 87% found once. The sample comprised peripheral blood. This TCR came from a man aged 80 or over with acute or convalescent COVID-19. This sequence joins TRBV5-1 and TRBJ2-1; D is possibly TRBD1 (7 bases). The CDR3 sequence is CASSLGTGEVNEQFF. The CDR3 nucleotides read TGCGCCAGCAGCTTGGGCACAGGGGAGGTGAATGAGCAGTTCTTC. The full variable domain, in which reference TRBV5-1 and TRBJ2-1 provide the parts outside the CDR3, is KAGVTQTPRYLIKTRGQQVTLSCSPISGHRSVSWYQQTPGQGLQFLFEYFSETQRNKGNFPGRFSGRQFSNSRSEMNVSTLELGDSALYLCASSLGTGEVNEQFFGPGTRLTVL.